The sequence of this TCR beta chain was determined in a study of blood T cell repertoires in COVID-19. Turning to the study itself: T cells, B-cell-depleted T cells, or PBMCs supplied cDNA or gDNA.

This CDR3 comprises 13 residues. Germline V CDR1 and CDR2: SQVTM, ANQGSEA. Trimming shortened V by 5 bases and J by 1 base, and 12 bases separated the two germline ends. In the original processing: Researchers report that nucleated cell counts were estimated from reference gene primer amplification. The data were produced by immunoSEQ multiplex PCR, yet TCRdb's version contains in-frame clones alone and is incomplete. V and J calls and clone size are those listed in that table; D and trimming were worked out from the DNA. The sample yields 310,000 or so clones, 91% seen once. The origin of this receptor is a woman in her 30s with COVID-19, enrolled during active disease. The sequenced sample was peripheral blood. The genes are TRBV29-1 and TRBJ2-7, with a weak D call TRBD1 (6 bases). The CDR3 bases are TGCAGCGTTCTGGACAGCCTTTCCTACGAGCAGTACTTC. This translates into CSVLDSLSYEQYF.